These 13 T cell receptor beta chains share one sample of origin, sequenced in a study of T cells in Graves' hyperthyroidism and ophthalmopathy. Amplified regions were TCR beta CDR3 sequences from RNA transcripts. The HTBI primer set served for first-round RT-PCR of the TCR CDR3. TCRdb re-called the multiplex PCR reads through MiXCR, storing one row per CDR3 protein. The repertoire consists of around 300,000 distinct CDR3 sequences, with approximately 15% occurring once and the leading ten covering 34%. The sequencing input was blood. The receptors were gathered from a woman between 35 and 50 years old with Graves' ophthalmopathy.

This clonotype was seen at least ten times. V gene TRBV2 combines with J gene TRBJ1-2, with 8 bases matching TRBD1. V shed 5 bases and J 8 bases; nucleotides not matched to a gene: 13. CDR1 is SNHLY, CDR2 FYNNEI, per germline. This CDR3 contains 15 residues. The CDR3 protein is CASSSPQGGVRGYTF. CDR3 sequence (DNA): TGTGCCAGCAGTTCGCCACAGGGGGGGGTTCGAGGCTACACCTTC. The whole variable domain, filled in from reference TRBV2 and TRBJ1-2, reads EPEVTQTPSHQVTQMGQEVILRCVPISNHLYFYWYRQILGQKVEFLVSFYNNEISEKSEIFDDQFSVERPDGSNFTLKIRSTKLEDSAMYFCASSSPQGGVRGYTFGSGTRLTVV.

This clonotype appeared a few times. As DNA, the CDR3 is TGTGCGTGTGGGGGGTTCAGCTCTGGAAACACCATATATTTT. This sequence encodes CACGGFSSGNTIYF. This chain joins TRBV13 and TRBJ1-3; TRBD1 is a possible D gene (5 bases). Germline-derived CDR1 and CDR2 are PRHDT and FYEKMQ (reference sequence). The CDR3 consists of 14 residues.

The chain couples TRBV6-4 to TRBJ1-4, with D tentatively TRBD1 (6 bases). Germline V CDR1 and CDR2: MRHNA, SNTAGT. The CDR3 runs 14 residues. With 5 bases removed from V and 3 bases from J, the gap between germline ends came to 10 bases. CDR3: CASSRTDANEKLFF. The CDR3, as DNA: TGTGCCAGCAGTAGGACAGATGCTAATGAAAAACTGTTTTTT.

This clonotype has ten or more counts. The chain uses TRBV20-1 and TRBJ2-3; 13 bases fit TRBD2. Trimming removed 7 bases from V and 4 bases from J; junction bases left unmatched: 5. In germline, CDR1 is DFQATT, CDR2 SNEGSKA (reference sequence). The CDR3 is 14 residues long. The CDR3 sequence is CSVWTSGGPDTQYF. Written as DNA, the CDR3 is TGCAGTGTTTGGACTAGCGGGGGCCCAGATACGCAGTATTTT.

This clonotype appeared many times. This chain links TRBV6-5 with TRBJ2-7, with D uncertain. The germline CDR1 and CDR2 sequences are MNHEY and SVGAGI. The CDR3 covers 13 residues. Trimming stripped 0 bases from V and 7 bases from J, with 10 bases between. The CDR3 nucleotides are TGTGCCAGCAGTTACTCGAATCACAAAGAGCAGTACTTC. Translating it yields CASSYSNHKEQYF.

This clonotype was detected many times. The chain uses TRBV24-1 and TRBJ2-3, with 7 bases lining up with TRBD2. Germline V lookup: CDR1 KGHDR, CDR2 SFDVKD. Losses at the gene ends were 8 bases for V and 0 bases for J; bases not matched to a gene: 4. The CDR3 loop spans 14 amino acids. CDR3: CATTSSGSTDTQYF. For the CDR3, the DNA is TGTGCCACCACTAGTAGCGGGAGCACAGATACGCAGTATTTT.

This clonotype was seen repeatedly, ten times or more. The chain carries TRBV28 and TRBJ2-5; weak D call: TRBD1 (6 bases). The CDR3 extends over 17 amino acids. Trimming took 4 bases from V and 1 from J, leaving 19 bases between them. Looked up from germline, CDR1 is MDHEN and CDR2 is SYDVKM. CDR3 sequence (DNA): TGTGCCAGCAGTTCCTCGCGGCAACTAGGGGGCCAAGAGACCCAGTACTTC. Protein sequence: CASSSSRQLGGQETQYF.

This rearrangement joins TRBV7-9 to TRBJ1-1; 10 bases are a match to TRBD1. The J segment lost 8 bases and the V segment lost 3 bases, leaving 12 bases of the junction unmatched. Germline lookup yields CDR1 SEHNR and CDR2 FQNEAQ (reference sequence). The CDR3 totals 16 residues. Here the CDR3 DNA reads TGTGCCAGCAGCTTGGTGGGGGGACAGGGGCGAACCGAAGCTTTCTTT. It encodes CASSLVGGQGRTEAFF.

This clonotype has ten or more counts. The chain carries TRBV6-5 and TRBJ1-1; unclear D gene. CDR1 and CDR2 from the germline V gene are MNHEY and SVGAGI. This CDR3 spans 14 amino acids. V lost 2 bases, J lost 0 bases, and 7 bases lay in between. CDR3 DNA sequence: TGTGCCAGCAGTTACACAGCGATGAACACTGAAGCTTTCTTT. Residues: CASSYTAMNTEAFF.

This clonotype was seen more than once but under ten times. The rearrangement uses TRBV19 and TRBJ2-3; D is perhaps TRBD1 (5 bases). CDR1 is LNHDA and CDR2 is SQIVND in the germline V gene (reference sequence). The CDR3 covers 19 residues. The V and J ends lost 4 bases and 2 bases respectively, with 25 bases between them. CDR3 in DNA: TGTGCCAGTAGTACCCCCTCTTTGAAGACCCAGGGTGCCACAGATACGCAGTATTTT. Translated, it gives CASSTPSLKTQGATDTQYF.

This clonotype was seen ten or more times. The V gene is TRBV12-3 or TRBV12-4, the J gene TRBJ1-2; TRBD1 matches 7 bases. There are 16 residues in the CDR3. The ends lost 3 bases at V and 1 base at J; junction bases unmatched: 8. CDR3 bases: TGTGCCAGCAGTTTGGGGACAGAACAATTTAACTATGGCTACACCTTC. This encodes CASSLGTEQFNYGYTF.

This clonotype appeared many times. V and J are TRBV27 and TRBJ2-7; TRBD2 aligns across 10 bases. The CDR3 loop spans 15 amino acids. Germline lookup yields CDR1 MNHEY and CDR2 SMNVEV (reference sequence). Unmatched junction bases numbered 10, after V lost 5 bases and J lost 6 bases. The CDR3 loop is CASSPIASGSSEQYF. In DNA, the CDR3 is TGTGCCAGCAGTCCGATCGCTAGCGGGAGTTCCGAGCAGTACTTC.

Only a few counts were recorded for this clonotype. V usage is TRBV7-9 and J usage is TRBJ1-5; weak D call: TRBD1 (5 bases). Between the trimmed V and J ends, which lost 1 base and 3 bases, there was a span of 10 bases. The CDR3 extends over 15 amino acids. CDR1 SEHNR and CDR2 FQNEAQ come from the germline V gene (reference sequence). As DNA, the CDR3 is TGTGCCAGCAGCTTAGGTGGGGCGTACAATCAGCCCCAGCATTTT. Translation: CASSLGGAYNQPQHF.